Listed here are 5 T cell receptor beta chains from one sample, sequenced in a study of blood T cell repertoires in COVID-19. Assay: immunoSEQ multiplex PCR; the TCRdb copy retains only in-frame clones and omits some. The sample includes 15,000 or so clones, approximately 92% of them seen just once. Sequenced material: peripheral blood. The source of these receptors is a human donor with active COVID-19. The donor label of this sample is uncertain.

The V call is TRBV2, the J call TRBJ2-2, with 7 bases aligning to TRBD1. Germline values: CDR1 SNHLY, CDR2 FYNNEI. V lost 5 bases, J lost 2 bases, and 5 bases stayed unmatched. The length of the CDR3 is 15 residues. CDR3 protein: CASSLGTDNTGELFF. The CDR3 DNA is TGTGCCAGCAGTCTCGGGACAGATAACACCGGGGAGCTGTTTTTT.

This chain links TRBV11-2 with TRBJ2-2; no definite D call. The CDR3 has 14 amino acids. Trimming left V 5 bases short and J 3 bases short, with 10 bases between. Germline loops: CDR1 SGHAT, CDR2 FQNNGV. The DNA for the CDR3 is TGTGCCAGCAGCCAAGCTAGTGACACCGGGGAGCTGTTTTTT. It translates to CASSQASDTGELFF.

This chain joins TRBV7-2 and TRBJ1-2; possible D gene TRBD1, 6 bases. This CDR3 is built from 16 residues. V was cut by 4 bases and J by 4 bases, with 19 bases left in between. Germline V gene lookup returns CDR1 SGHTA and CDR2 FQGNSA. CDR3 amino acids: CASSSYRVFPPYGYTF. The CDR3 DNA sequence: TGTGCCAGCAGCTCGTACAGGGTTTTTCCCCCCTATGGCTACACCTTC.

The chain uses TRBV19 and TRBJ2-1; TRBD1 aligns across 9 bases. Germline loops: CDR1 LNHDA, CDR2 SQIVND (reference sequence). V was clipped by 8 bases and J by 3 bases; unmatched bases: 5. The CDR3 totals 14 residues. The CDR3 loop is CASQTGGGYNEQFF. The CDR3 DNA sequence: TGTGCCAGTCAGACAGGGGGGGGCTACAATGAGCAGTTCTTC. The full variable domain, rest sourced from reference TRBV19 and TRBJ2-1, is DGGITQSPKYLFRKEGQNVTLSCEQNLNHDAMYWYRQDPGQGLRLIYYSQIVNDFQKGDIAEGYSVSREKKESFPLTVTSAQKNPTAFYLCASQTGGGYNEQFFGPGTRLTVL.

The rearrangement uses TRBV2 and TRBJ1-2; D not resolved. Looked up from germline, CDR1 is SNHLY and CDR2 is FYNNEI. V was cut by 6 bases and J by 0 bases, with 14 bases left in between. The CDR3 is 15 amino acids. The CDR3 spells CASRSRGGTNYGYTF. The CDR3 nucleotides are TGTGCCAGCAGGAGCCGGGGTGGGACTAACTATGGCTACACCTTC. Looking up the rest from reference TRBV2 and TRBJ1-2 gives the full variable domain: EPEVTQTPSHQVTQMGQEVILRCVPISNHLYFYWYRQILGQKVEFLVSFYNNEISEKSEIFDDQFSVERPDGSNFTLKIRSTKLEDSAMYFCASRSRGGTNYGYTFGSGTRLTVV.